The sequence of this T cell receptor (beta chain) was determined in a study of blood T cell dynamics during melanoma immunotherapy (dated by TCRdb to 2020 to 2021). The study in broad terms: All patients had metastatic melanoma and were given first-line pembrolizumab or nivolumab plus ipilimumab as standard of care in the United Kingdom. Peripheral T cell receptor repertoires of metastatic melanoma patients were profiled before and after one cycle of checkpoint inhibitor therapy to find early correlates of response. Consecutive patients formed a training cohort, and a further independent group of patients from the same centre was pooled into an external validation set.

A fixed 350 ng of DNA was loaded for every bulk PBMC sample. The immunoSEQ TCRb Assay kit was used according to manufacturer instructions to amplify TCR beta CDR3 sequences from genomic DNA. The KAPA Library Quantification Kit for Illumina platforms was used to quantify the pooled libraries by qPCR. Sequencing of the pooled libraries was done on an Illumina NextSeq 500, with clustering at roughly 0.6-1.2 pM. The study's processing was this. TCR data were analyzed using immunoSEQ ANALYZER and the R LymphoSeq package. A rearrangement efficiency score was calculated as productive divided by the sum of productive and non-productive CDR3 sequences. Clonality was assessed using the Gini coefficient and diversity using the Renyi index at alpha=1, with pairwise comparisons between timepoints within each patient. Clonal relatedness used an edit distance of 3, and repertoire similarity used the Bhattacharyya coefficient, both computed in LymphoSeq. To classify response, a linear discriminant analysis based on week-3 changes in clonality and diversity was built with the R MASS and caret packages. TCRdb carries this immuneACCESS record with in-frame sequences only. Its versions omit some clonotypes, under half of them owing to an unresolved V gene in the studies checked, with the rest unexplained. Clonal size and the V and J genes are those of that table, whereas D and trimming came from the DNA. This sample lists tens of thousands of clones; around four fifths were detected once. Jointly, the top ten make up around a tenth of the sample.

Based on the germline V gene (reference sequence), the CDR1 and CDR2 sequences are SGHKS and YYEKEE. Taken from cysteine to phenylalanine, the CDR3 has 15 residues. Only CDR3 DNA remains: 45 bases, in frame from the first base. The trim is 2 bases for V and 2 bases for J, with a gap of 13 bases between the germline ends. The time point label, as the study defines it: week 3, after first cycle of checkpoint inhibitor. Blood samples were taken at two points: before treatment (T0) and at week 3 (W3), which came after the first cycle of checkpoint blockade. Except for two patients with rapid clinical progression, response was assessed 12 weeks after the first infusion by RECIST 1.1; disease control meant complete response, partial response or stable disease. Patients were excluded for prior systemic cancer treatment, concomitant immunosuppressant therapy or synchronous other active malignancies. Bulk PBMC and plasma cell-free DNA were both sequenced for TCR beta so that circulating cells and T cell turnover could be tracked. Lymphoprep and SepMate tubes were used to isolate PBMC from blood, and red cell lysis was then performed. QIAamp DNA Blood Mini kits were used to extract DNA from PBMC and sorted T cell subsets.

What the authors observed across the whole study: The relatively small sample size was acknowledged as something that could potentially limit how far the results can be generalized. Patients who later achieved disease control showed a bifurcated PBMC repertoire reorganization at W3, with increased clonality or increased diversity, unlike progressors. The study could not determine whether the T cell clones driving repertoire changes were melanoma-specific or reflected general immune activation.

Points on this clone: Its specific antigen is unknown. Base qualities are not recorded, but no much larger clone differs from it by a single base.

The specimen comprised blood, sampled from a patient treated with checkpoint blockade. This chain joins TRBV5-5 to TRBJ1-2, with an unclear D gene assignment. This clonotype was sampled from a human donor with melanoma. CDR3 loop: CASSFIPDTNYGYTF. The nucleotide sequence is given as TGTGCCAGCAGCTTCATTCCGGATACCAACTATGGCTACACCTTC.